The following is a T cell receptor (beta chain) sequence with its context. The target of this receptor is not known. Because the CDR3's place on the DNA is in doubt, the DNA is left out and the CDR3 is given as listed by TCRdb. The TCR beta CDR3 regions were amplified from the RNA transcripts. A first-round RT-PCR of the TCR CDR3 used the HTBI primer set with the Qiagen OneStep RT-PCR kit. The libraries were constructed in a second round of multiplex PCR and then size-selected and purified. Paired-end sequencing of the libraries was performed with 100 bp reads on an Illumina HiSeq2000. The study's processing was this. Raw data were processed with SOAPnuke, discarding reads with adapters, uncalled bases, mean Phred below 15, or no exact constant-primer or identifier match. COPE v1.2.5 was used to merge the high-quality paired reads, and each unique nucleotide sequence was defined as a clonotype. Clonotypes were aligned to IMGT TRBV, TRBD and TRBJ reference segments using MiTCR v1.1. The analysis included only V-J combinations with a frequency above 0.0001, which together covered around 99% of the repertoires. A TCS score was defined as the ratio between F50 (clonal expansion) and ExV (chaos), using BLOSUM62-based TCRdist between CDR3 peptides within each V-J. Welch's t-statistics and random forest reduced just over 500 V-J features to around 14, which were used in a naive Bayes classifier (R e1071). TCRdb itself trimmed the public reads at Q25 with fastp, ran MiXCR and retained productive beta chains. Rows are unified per CDR3 protein, each entry keeping the most common DNA and genes. These V and J calls rely on TCRdb rather than the paper's analysis. Counted in this sample were under 800,000 distinct CDR3 sequences; 13% to 15% of them appeared once. 9.5% to 13% of the sample belongs to the ten largest clones.

Stable Graves' hyperthyroidism was defined as the absence of progression to ophthalmopathy over 18 months of follow-up. Hyperthyroidism patients were newly diagnosed, had a disease duration of under 2 months, and were aged 18 to 65 years. Patients with uncontrolled infections, other autoimmune diseases, pregnancy or lactation were excluded. Clinical symptoms, serum thyroxine and TRAb, thyroid ultrasound, and orbital computed tomography formed the basis for the diagnoses. Ficoll-Paque density gradient centrifugation was used to isolate PBMCs from 8 to 10 ml of fresh peripheral blood. Total RNA was extracted using Trizol reagent, and RNA quality was assessed on an Agilent 2100 Bioanalyzer. This entry is derived from a study of T cells in Graves' hyperthyroidism and ophthalmopathy (dated by TCRdb to the late 2010s). As for the study more broadly: Peripheral blood samples were taken at the time of initial diagnosis, prior to any treatment. To identify distinguishing TCR V-J signatures, a discovery cohort of around 100 patients was used, comprising 43 with Graves' ophthalmopathy and around 57 with stable Graves' hyperthyroidism. Prospective prediction of ophthalmopathy was tested in an independent validation cohort consisting of some 19 hyperthyroidism patients and about 17 patients who later progressed to ophthalmopathy. The approximately 98 discovery patients were randomly divided into training and test sets at a 7:3 ratio. In addition, the study compared T-cell repertoires in thyroid tissue and in blood from six Graves' hyperthyroidism patients. After blood sampling, hyperthyroidism patients were treated with methimazole at a starting dose of 30 mg daily, and ophthalmopathy patients were treated with high-dose intravenous methylprednisolone. According to the paper, TCR Vbeta CDR3 sequencing was carried out on about 140 peripheral blood samples, which came from 40 to 45 ophthalmopathy, around 74 hyperthyroidism and about 17 progressor patients.

Beyond this particular receptor, the publication reports: A model built on a 13 V-J signature distinguished ophthalmopathy from stable hyperthyroidism, reaching roughly 88% sensitivity and under 84% specificity in cross-validation and 80%/75% in testing. Sample size was not statistically predetermined, and blinding of investigators to group allocation was not performed. During validation, the model predicted progression to ophthalmopathy a median of about 5.9 months ahead of onset, with 70.59% sensitivity and almost 75% specificity. Most expanded thyroid clonotypes (frequency above 0.001) were also detected in blood, suggesting blood repertoires may reflect thyroid immune responses.

The CDR3 numbers 12 residues from cysteine through phenylalanine. Via the germline V gene, CDR1 is WSHSY and CDR2 SAAADI. The V and J genes are TRBV10-2 and TRBJ2-5. Sequenced material: blood. The clonotype comes from a young woman with Graves' hyperthyroidism. This receptor carries the CDR3 CASSESVGLGSF.